The clone carrying this T cell receptor beta chain was found a few times. The antigen remains undetermined. This entry is derived from a study of identical twins. Germline V gene data show CDR1 as DFQATT and CDR2 as SNEGSKA (reference sequence). There are 14 residues in the CDR3. With 6 bases clipped from V and 5 bases from J, the junction kept 7 bases outside the gene matches. Healthy Caucasians, and only they, were the donors. Study-level points and caveats: Abundant cord blood beta clonotypes carried fewer insertions; memory repertoires showed none. Twin pairs had excess sharing that was weaker in beta out-of-frame sequences.

Via MiXCR, TCRdb re-called the 5' RACE reads, giving one row per CDR3 protein. Of 280,000 or so distinct CDR3 sequences in the sample, more than 6.5% are singletons; the top ten hold over 2%. The data were also submitted as part of a second study, on yellow fever vaccine responses in identical twins. This second report adds: Twins reportedly mounted vaccine T cell responses that seemed partly convergent, partly personalized.

The sequenced material came from memory (CD45RO+) T cells sorted from blood. J is TRBJ2-5 and V is TRBV20-1, with 12 bases aligning to TRBD2. The TCR comes from a woman aged 18-29 years in good health. CDR3 sequence reads: CSAQLAGGTETQYF. CDR3 bases: TGCAGTGCCCAACTAGCGGGGGGCACGGAGACCCAGTACTTC.